This entry concerns a single T cell receptor beta chain. What it binds is not known. These data originate in a study of T cell repertoires in cytomegalovirus infection. Overall study context: In public TCR beta signatures, there were indications of both CMV infection and matching HLA type. General observations from the study: The ex vivo response showed dominance by HLA-C-restricted CMV-specific TCR beta clonotypes. Cumulative public TCR beta family frequency identified carriers of CMV plus the relevant HLA.

Germline V gene data show CDR1 as MNHNS and CDR2 as SASEGT. The CDR3 runs 11 residues. V was shortened by 10 bases and J by 7 bases, with 10 bases between the two germline ends. One entry per CDR3 protein, called by TCRdb with MiXCR from the reads. Of 680,000 or so distinct CDR3 sequences in the sample, 35% were seen once. What was sequenced was PBMCs. The origin of this receptor is a human donor in good health (CMV status not recorded). Some clones in this sample may be carry-over from other donors' samples. V and J are TRBV6-1 and TRBJ1-4; D call uncertain. CDR3 protein: CATGEGEKLFF. CDR3 sequence (DNA): TGTGCCACCGGAGAGGGTGAAAAACTGTTTTTT.